The rows below give T cell receptor beta chains drawn from one sample of a study of T-cell reconstitution after alpha-beta-depleted transplantation in children. In TCRdb, the PCR reads were re-called with MiXCR into one record per CDR3 protein. Of about 600,000 distinct CDR3 sequences in the sample, approximately 22% were seen once. Sequences were derived from PBMCs, mostly from graft donor cells, sampled 360 days after TCRalphabeta/CD19-depleted stem cell transplant. These receptors all stem from a boy younger than two who had a stem cell transplant for acute myeloid leukemia, so the T cells may come from the graft donor. The CDR3 runs from the conserved cysteine through the conserved F or W. D genes are given only for firm matches. Clone size is not always given. Where it is, it says once, few, many or a class for expanded clones.

TRBV6-5,-,TRBJ2-1,few,TGTGCCAGCAGTTACTCGAACCCCACAGTCAATGAGCAGTTCTTC,CASSYSNPTVNEQFF
TRBV5-1,TRBD1,TRBJ1-4,few,TGCGCCAGCAGCGTGACAGGGCCATACGGGGATGAAAAACTGTTTTTT,CASSVTGPYGDEKLFF
TRBV2,-,TRBJ2-3,-,TGTGCCAGCAGTAAAGCGTTACTAGCAATCGGGGATACGCAGTATTTT,CASSKALLAIGDTQYF
TRBV7-2,-,TRBJ2-1,many,TGTGCCAGCAGCTTAGTCCCAGGGCTAAATCGCAATGAGCAGTTCTTC,CASSLVPGLNRNEQFF
TRBV20-1,-,TRBJ1-4,-,TGCAGTCCGAAGGGAGAAAAACTGTTTTTT,CSPKGEKLFF
TRBV4-1,-,TRBJ2-2,once,TGCGCCAGCAGCGTCGGGTGGGGGGCCCTGAACACCGGGGAGCTGTTTTTT,CASSVGWGALNTGELFF
TRBV6-5,-,TRBJ2-1,-,TGTGCCAGCAGTCCGGGGACAATCCTGACCTCCTACAATGAGCAGTTCTTC,CASSPGTILTSYNEQFF
TRBV6-1,TRBD2,TRBJ2-1,many,TGTGCCAGCAGTGAATTTGGGCTAGCGGGGTACAATGAGCAGTTCTTC,CASSEFGLAGYNEQFF
TRBV10-2,-,TRBJ2-1,-,TGCACTTCAGGGGACTACAATGAGCAGTTCTTC,CTSGDYNEQFF
TRBV29-1,TRBD1,TRBJ1-2,few,TGCAGCGTTATAACAGGGGGGAATGGCTACACCTTC,CSVITGGNGYTF
TRBV12-3/TRBV12-4,-,TRBJ2-2,many,TGTGCCAGCAGTTCCGGGACCGGGGAGCTGTTTTTT,CASSSGTGELFF
TRBV5-5,-,TRBJ2-7,-,TGTGCCAGCAGCTTGCCCCTAAGGAGGGCCTACGAGCAGTACTTC,CASSLPLRRAYEQYF
TRBV20-1,-,TRBJ2-5,few,TGCAGTGCTAGCCCGGGGGCCCCGTACCAAGAGACCCAGTACTTC,CSASPGAPYQETQYF
TRBV5-1,TRBD1,TRBJ2-7,-,TGCGCCAGCAGCGTGGACAGGGGCGATGACGAGCAGTACTTC,CASSVDRGDDEQYF
TRBV25-1,-,TRBJ1-3,-,TGTGCCAGCAGTGCGTCCGTTAATATGGGATTTAACTCTGGAAACACCATATATTTT,CASSASVNMGFNSGNTIYF
TRBV20-1,-,TRBJ1-2,many,TGCAGTGCTTCCCCCTTATTTGATGGCTACACCTTC,CSASPLFDGYTF
TRBV20-1,-,TRBJ2-3,few,TGCAGTGCTAGAGATACTTTTAGCGGACATACGCAGTATTTT,CSARDTFSGHTQYF